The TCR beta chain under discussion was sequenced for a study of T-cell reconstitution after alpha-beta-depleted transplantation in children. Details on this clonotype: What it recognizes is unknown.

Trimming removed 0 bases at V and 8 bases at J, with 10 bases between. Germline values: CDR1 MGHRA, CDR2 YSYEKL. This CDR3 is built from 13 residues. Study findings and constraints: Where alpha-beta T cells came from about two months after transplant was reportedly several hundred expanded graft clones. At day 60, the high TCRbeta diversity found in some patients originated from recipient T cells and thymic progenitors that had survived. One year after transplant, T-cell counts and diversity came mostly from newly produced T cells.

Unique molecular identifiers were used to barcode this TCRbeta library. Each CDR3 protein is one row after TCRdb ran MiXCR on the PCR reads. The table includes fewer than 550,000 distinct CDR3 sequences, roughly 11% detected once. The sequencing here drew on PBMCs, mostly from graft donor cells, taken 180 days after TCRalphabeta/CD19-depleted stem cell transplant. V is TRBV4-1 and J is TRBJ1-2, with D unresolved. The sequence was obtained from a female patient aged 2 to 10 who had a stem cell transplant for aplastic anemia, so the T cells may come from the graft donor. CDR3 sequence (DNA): TGCGCCAGCAGCCAAGATGGTGACTCGGGCTACACCTTC. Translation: CASSQDGDSGYTF.